This TCR beta chain was found in a study of blood T cells in healthy people across ages. Findings and caveats of the study: More naive CD4+ cells and higher diversity were found in long-lived than in aged donors. Possibly confounding the expanded clonotype changes was the fact that donor CMV status was unknown.

Trimming shortened V by 5 bases and J by 6 bases, and 14 bases separated the two germline ends. The germline V gene has CDR1 SGHTA and CDR2 FQGNSA. The CDR3 loop spans 14 amino acids. Combining a sample-barcoded 5' primer with a J-beta primer mix, a second PCR ran for about 7 to 11 cycles. TCRdb re-called the 5' RACE reads with MiXCR, one entry per CDR3 protein. The sample yields about 1.4 million distinct CDR3 sequences, roughly 64% seen once. Concerning this clonotype itself: Its antigen remains unknown.

The chain has TRBV7-2 and TRBJ2-1; D is possibly TRBD2 (5 bases). This receptor was obtained from a man younger than 35 in good health. The sequenced sample was blood. CDR3 sequence: CASSPARAGNEQFF. The CDR3 DNA reads as TGTGCCAGCAGCCCAGCGAGGGCCGGCAATGAGCAGTTCTTC. Using reference TRBV7-2 and TRBJ2-1 for the parts outside the CDR3, the full variable domain is GAGVSQSPSNKVTEKGKDVELRCDPISGHTALYWYRQSLGQGLEFLIYFQGNSAPDKSGLPSDRFSAERTGGSVSTLTIQRTQQEDSAVYLCASSPARAGNEQFFGPGTRLTVL.